This T cell receptor beta chain originates from a study of early stage breast cancer tumors. The ends were cut back, 2 bases at V and 7 bases at J, with 9 bases in the middle. There are 13 residues in the CDR3. Germline V gene lookup returns CDR1 LNHDA and CDR2 SQIVND (reference sequence). Each sample had two DNA replicates, 0.5 to 0.65 ug blood or about 1.5 ug tissue. TCRdb's table, derived via immunoSEQ multiplex PCR, lists solely in-frame clones and lacks some. Of tens of thousands of clones listed, just over 90% are singletons. Study-level findings and limits: Commonly generated sequences made up most enriched TCRB sequences shared between patients.

Turning to this clone: What it recognizes is unknown.

V usage is TRBV19 and J usage is TRBJ1-3; D perhaps matches TRBD1 (5 bases). Material: blood. The receptor was derived from a person aged 70 to 85 with breast cancer. The chain's CDR3 is CASSILQANTIYF. CDR3 DNA: TGTGCCAGTAGTATATTACAGGCCAACACCATATATTTT.